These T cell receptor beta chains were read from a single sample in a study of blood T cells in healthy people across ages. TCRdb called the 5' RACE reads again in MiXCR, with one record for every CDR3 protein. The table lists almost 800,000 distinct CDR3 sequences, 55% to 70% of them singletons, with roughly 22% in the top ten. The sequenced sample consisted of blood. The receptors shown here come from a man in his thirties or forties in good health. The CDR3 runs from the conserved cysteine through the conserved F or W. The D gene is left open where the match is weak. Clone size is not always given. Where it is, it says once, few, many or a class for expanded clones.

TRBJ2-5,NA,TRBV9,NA,CASSTLPGETQYF
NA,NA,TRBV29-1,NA,CSVDPHARVGETQYF
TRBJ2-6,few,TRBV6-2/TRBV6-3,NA,CASKALSNPGANVLTF
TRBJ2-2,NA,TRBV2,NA,CASRTPGTGVRGELFF
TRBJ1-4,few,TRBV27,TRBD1,CASSLQDRDEKLFF
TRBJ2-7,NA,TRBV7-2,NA,CASSQGTGLLLSFYEQYF
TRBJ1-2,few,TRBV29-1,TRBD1,CSARRTGGHGYTF
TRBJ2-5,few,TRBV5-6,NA,CASSHLYRGRETQYF
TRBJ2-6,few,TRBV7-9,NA,CRVGSGANVLTF
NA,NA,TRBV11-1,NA,CASSLDPVEGGTQYF
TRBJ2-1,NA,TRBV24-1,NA,CATSDYREGNEQFF
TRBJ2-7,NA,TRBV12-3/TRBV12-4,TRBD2,CASSFERGACEQYF
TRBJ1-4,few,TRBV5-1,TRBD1,CASSLEGGANEKLFF
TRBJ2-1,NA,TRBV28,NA,CASRTASGSYNEQFF
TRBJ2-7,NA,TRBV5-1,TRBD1,CASSTSGTGTYEQYF
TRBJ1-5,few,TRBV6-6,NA,CASSYSARDNQPQHF
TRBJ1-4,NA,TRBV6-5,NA,CASSSGWGGEKLFF
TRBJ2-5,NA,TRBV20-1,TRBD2,CSARDPIAGGIETQYF
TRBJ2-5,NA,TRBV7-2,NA,CASSLDGAAETQYF
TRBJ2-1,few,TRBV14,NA,CASSQGQGVVNEQFF
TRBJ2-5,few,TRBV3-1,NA,CASSQSGSEGTQYF
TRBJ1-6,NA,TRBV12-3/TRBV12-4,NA,CASTPGTWNSPLHF
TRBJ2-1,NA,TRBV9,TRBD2,CASSLQAAGTCNEQFF
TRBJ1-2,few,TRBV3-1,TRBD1,CASSQGVRGLYGYTF
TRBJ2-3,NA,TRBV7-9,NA,CASSPRRWTGPTDTQYF
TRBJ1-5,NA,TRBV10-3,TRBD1,CAISGTGNQPQHF
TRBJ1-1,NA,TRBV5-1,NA,CASSADSRRTEAFF
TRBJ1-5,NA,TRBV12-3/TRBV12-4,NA,CASSISRAQPQHF